Given below is one T cell receptor beta chain in context. Germline trimming cut 5 bases from V and 6 bases from J; bases unmatched to any gene: 7. The CDR3 contains 14 residues. Germline V gene data show CDR1 as SGHTA and CDR2 as FQGNSA. As processed by the authors: Quantification of nucleated cells was approximated via reference gene primer amplification. Some clones are missing from TCRdb's copy, which holds only in-frame ones; the method was immunoSEQ multiplex PCR. The DNA was the basis for D and trimming; V, J and clone size are from that table. This table holds 240,000 or so clones, 70% to 90% found once. The sample comes from a study of blood T cell repertoires in COVID-19. Study in general: There were acute and convalescent COVID-19 samples, and they came from the United States, Italy and Spain. From T cells, B-cell-depleted T cells, or PBMCs came the material, which was cDNA or gDNA.

This chain links TRBV7-2 with TRBJ2-7, with 10 positions matching TRBD1. The TCR originated in a woman younger than 45 with acute or convalescent COVID-19. The source material was peripheral blood. DNA for the CDR3: TGTGCCAGCAGCCAGGGGGGACAGGGGCGCGAGCAGTACTTC. Amino acid sequence: CASSQGGQGREQYF.